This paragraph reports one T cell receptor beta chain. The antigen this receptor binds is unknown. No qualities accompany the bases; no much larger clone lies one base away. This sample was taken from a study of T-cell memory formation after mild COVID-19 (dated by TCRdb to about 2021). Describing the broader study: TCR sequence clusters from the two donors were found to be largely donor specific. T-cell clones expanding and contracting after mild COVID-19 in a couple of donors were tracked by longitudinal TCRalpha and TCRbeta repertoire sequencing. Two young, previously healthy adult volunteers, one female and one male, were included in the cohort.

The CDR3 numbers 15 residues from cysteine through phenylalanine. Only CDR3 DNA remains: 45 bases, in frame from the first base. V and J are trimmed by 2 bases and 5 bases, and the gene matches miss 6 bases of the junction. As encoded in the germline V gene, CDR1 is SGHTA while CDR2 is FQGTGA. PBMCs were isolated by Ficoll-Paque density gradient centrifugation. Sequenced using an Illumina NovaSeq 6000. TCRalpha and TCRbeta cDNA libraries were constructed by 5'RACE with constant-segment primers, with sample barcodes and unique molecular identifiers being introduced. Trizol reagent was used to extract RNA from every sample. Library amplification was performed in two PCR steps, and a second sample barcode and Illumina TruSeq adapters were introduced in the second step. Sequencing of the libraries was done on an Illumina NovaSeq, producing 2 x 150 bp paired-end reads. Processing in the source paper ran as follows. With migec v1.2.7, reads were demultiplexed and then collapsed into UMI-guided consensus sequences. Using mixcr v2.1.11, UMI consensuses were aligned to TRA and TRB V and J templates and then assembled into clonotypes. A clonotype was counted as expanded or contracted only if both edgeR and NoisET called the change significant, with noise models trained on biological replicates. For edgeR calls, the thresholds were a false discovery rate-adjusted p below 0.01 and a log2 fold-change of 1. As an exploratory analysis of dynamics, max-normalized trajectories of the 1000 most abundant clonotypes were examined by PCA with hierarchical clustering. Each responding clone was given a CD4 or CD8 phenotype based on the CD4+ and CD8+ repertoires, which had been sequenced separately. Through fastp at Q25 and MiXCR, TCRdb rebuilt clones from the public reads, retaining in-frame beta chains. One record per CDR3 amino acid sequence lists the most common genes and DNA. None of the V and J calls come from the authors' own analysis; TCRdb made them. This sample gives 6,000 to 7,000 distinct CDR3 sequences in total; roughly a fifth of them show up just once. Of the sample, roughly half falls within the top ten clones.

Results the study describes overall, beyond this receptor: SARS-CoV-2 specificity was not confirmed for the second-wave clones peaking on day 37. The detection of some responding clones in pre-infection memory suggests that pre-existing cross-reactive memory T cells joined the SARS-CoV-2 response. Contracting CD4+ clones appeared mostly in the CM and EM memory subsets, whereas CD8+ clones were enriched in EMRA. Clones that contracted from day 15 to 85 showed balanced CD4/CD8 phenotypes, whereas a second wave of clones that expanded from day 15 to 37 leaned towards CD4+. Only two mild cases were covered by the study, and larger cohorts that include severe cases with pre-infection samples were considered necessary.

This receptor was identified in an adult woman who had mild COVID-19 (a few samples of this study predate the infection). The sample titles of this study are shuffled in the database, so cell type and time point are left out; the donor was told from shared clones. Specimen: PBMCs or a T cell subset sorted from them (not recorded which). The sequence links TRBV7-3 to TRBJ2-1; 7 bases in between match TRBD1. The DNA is TGTGCCAGCAGCTTATGGGGCGGACAGGACAATGAGCAGTTCTTC. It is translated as CASSLWGGQDNEQFF.